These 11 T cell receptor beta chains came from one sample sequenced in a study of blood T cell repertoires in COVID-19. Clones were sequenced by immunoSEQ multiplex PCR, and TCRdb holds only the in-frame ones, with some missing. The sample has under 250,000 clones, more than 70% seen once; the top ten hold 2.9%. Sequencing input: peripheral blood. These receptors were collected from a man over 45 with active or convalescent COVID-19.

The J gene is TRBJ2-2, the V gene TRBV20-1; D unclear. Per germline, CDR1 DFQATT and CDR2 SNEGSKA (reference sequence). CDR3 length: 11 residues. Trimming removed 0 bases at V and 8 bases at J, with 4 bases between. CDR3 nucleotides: TGCAGTGCTAGAGATATGGGGGAGCTGTTTTTT. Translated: CSARDMGELFF.

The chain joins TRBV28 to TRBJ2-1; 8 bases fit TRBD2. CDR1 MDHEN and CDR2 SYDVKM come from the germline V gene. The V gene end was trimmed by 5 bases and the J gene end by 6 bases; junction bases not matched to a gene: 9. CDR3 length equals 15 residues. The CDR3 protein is CASSLLAEGVNEQFF. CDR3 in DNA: TGTGCCAGCAGTCTACTAGCGGAGGGGGTCAATGAGCAGTTCTTC.

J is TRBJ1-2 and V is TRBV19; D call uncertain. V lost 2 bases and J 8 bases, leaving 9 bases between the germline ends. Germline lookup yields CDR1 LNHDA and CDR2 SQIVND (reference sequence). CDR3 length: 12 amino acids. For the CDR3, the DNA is TGTGCCAGTAGTATACGGGGAAACGGCTACACCTTC. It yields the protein CASSIRGNGYTF.

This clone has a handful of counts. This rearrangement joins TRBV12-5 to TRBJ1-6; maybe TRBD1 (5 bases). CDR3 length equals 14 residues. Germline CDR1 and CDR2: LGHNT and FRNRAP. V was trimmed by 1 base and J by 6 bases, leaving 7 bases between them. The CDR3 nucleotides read TGTGCTAGTGGTTTGGGGAGGGGTAATTCACCCCTCCACTTT. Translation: CASGLGRGNSPLHF.

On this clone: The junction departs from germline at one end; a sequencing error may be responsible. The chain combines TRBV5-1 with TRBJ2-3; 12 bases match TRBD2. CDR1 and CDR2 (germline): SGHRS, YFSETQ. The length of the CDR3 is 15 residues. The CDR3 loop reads CARSKGLAGGGGQYF. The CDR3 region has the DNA TGCGCCCGCAGCAAGGGACTAGCGGGCGGGGGGGGCCAGTATTTT.

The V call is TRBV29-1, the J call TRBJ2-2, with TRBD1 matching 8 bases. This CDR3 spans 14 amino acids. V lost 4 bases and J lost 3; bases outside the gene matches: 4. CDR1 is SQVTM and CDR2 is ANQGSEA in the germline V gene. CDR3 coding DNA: TGCAGCGTTGTTTCAGGGGGCGACACCGGGGAGCTGTTTTTT. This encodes CSVVSGGDTGELFF.

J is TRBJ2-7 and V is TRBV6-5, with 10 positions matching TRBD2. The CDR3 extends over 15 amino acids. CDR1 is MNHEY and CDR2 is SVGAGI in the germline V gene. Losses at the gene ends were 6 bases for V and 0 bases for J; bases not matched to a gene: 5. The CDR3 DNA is TGTGCCAGCAGCAAGACTAGCGGGTACTCCTACGAGCAGTACTTC. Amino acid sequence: CASSKTSGYSYEQYF.

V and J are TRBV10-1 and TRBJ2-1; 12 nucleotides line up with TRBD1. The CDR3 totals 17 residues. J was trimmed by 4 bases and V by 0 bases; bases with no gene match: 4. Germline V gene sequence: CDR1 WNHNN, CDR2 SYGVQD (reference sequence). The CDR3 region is CASSESAGQGAYNEQFF. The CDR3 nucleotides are TGCGCCAGCAGTGAGTCCGCGGGACAGGGGGCGTACAATGAGCAGTTCTTC.

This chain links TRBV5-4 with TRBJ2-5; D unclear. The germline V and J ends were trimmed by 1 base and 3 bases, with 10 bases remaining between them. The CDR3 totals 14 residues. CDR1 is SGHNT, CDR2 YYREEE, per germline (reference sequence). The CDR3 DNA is TGTGCCAGCAGCTTGACCGCCAGGAAAGAGACCCAGTACTTC. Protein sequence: CASSLTARKETQYF.

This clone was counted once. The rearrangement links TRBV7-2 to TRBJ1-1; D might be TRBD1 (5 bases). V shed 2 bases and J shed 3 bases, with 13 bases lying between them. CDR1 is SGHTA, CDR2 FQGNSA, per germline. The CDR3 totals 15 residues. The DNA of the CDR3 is TGTGCCAGCAGCTTAAATTTCGGGGGGTACACTGAAGCTTTCTTT. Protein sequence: CASSLNFGGYTEAFF.

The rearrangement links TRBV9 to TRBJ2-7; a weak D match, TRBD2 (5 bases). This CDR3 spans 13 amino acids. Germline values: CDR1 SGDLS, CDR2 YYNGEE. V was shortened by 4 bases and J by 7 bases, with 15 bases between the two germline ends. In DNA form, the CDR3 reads TGTGCCAGCAGCCCCCGCCCCACGGGGGAGCAGTACTTC. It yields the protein CASSPRPTGEQYF.